The 30 T cell receptor beta chains below all came from one sample that was sequenced in a study of human T cells and chemical hapten exposure. Using its own MiXCR run on the RACE reads, TCRdb lists one record per CDR3 protein. In the table there are some 350,000 distinct CDR3 sequences, under 8% of which are singletons. The time point is: patch test 1, 2 weeks after DPC sensitization. Stated treatment: therapeutic diphenylcyclopropenone sensitization with weekly scalp DPC. The source material was whole blood, sampled in connection with sensitization to the hapten diphenylcyclopropenone (DPC). All receptors derive from a woman aged 18-29 years with alopecia areata. Some clones in this sample may be carry-over from other donors' samples.

In its sample, this clonotype was seen a few times. V and J are TRBV27 and TRBJ2-1; TRBD1 agrees at 7 bases. In germline, CDR1 is MNHEY, CDR2 SMNVEV (reference sequence). Unmatched junction bases numbered 7, after V lost 5 bases and J lost 3 bases. The CDR3 length is 15 residues. The CDR3 reads CASSREQGDYNEQFF. The CDR3 bases are TGTGCCAGCAGTAGAGAGCAGGGGGACTACAATGAGCAGTTCTTC.

The chain links TRBV27 to TRBJ1-3; D gene ambiguous. The V gene's germline CDR1 is MNHEY and CDR2 SMNVEV (reference sequence). The length of the CDR3 is 13 residues. The V end lost 6 bases, the J end lost 3 bases, and 9 bases lay between the germline ends. The CDR3 nucleotides read TGTGCCAGCAGGGAGGTACTTGGAAACACCATATATTTT. Residues: CASREVLGNTIYF.

This clonotype was recorded at least ten times. The chain has TRBV5-1 and TRBJ2-6, with 8 bases identical to TRBD1. Germline V CDR1 and CDR2: SGHRS, YFSETQ. There are 16 residues in the CDR3. V trimming: 5 bases; J trimming: 0 bases; junction bases outside the gene matches: 4. CDR3 sequence reads: CASRQGVLSGANVLTF. The CDR3 DNA is TGCGCCAGCAGACAGGGGGTCCTCTCTGGGGCCAACGTCCTGACTTTC.

The rearrangement uses TRBV5-1 and TRBJ2-5; 7 bases align to TRBD2. The CDR3 sequence is 15 residues long. The V gene's germline CDR1 is SGHRS and CDR2 YFSETQ. Trimming at V came to 0 bases and at J to 4 bases, leaving 6 bases not matched to a gene. The CDR3 protein is CASSLVGGSSETQYF. The CDR3 coding sequence is TGCGCCAGCAGCTTGGTCGGGGGGTCTTCAGAGACCCAGTACTTC.

This clonotype was observed a few times. The chain couples TRBV10-3 to TRBJ1-2; D is unclear. The V end was cut by 3 bases, the J end by 7 bases, with 15 bases between. Germline CDR1 and CDR2: ENHRY and SYGVKD. The CDR3 sequence is 14 residues long. The chain's CDR3 is CAISERPTTVGYTF. In DNA, the CDR3 is TGTGCCATCAGTGAAAGGCCCACTACTGTTGGCTACACCTTC.

This clonotype has at least ten counts. The CDR3 sequence: CASSQDAGGPYEQYF. CDR3 DNA sequence: TGTGCCAGCAGCCAAGATGCCGGGGGCCCCTACGAGCAGTACTTC. The rearrangement links TRBV4-2 to TRBJ2-7; D tentatively fits TRBD1 or TRBD2 (6 bases each). The V gene's germline CDR1 is LGHNA and CDR2 YNFKEQ. Trimming stripped 0 bases from V and 2 bases from J, with 11 bases between. The CDR3 is made up of 15 amino acids.

This clonotype was counted between two and nine times. The V gene is TRBV7-3, the J gene TRBJ2-3, with D uncertain. This CDR3 is 14 amino acids long. Germline CDR1 SGHTA, CDR2 FQGTGA. V was trimmed by 1 base and J by 4 bases, leaving 9 bases between them. CDR3 sequence reads: CASSLKFPPDTQYF. CDR3 nucleotide sequence: TGTGCCAGCAGCTTAAAGTTCCCCCCAGATACGCAGTATTTT.

The chain couples TRBV4-1 to TRBJ1-1; D is possibly TRBD1 (5 bases). CDR1 is MGHRA and CDR2 is YSYEKL in the germline V gene. CDR3 length: 15 residues. Trimming took 1 base from V and 4 from J, leaving 13 bases between them. This CDR3 is CASSQAPRAGTEAFF. The CDR3 nucleotides are TGCGCCAGCAGCCAAGCCCCCAGGGCAGGCACTGAAGCTTTCTTT.

This clonotype was counted a few times. The chain employs TRBV20-1 and TRBJ1-4, with 9 bases fitting TRBD1. Germline CDR1 reads DFQATT; CDR2 reads SNEGSKA (reference sequence). The CDR3 consists of 15 residues. Trimming removed 3 bases from V and 5 bases from J; junction bases left unmatched: 7. This CDR3 reads CSASYVGQGNEKLFF. The CDR3 nucleotides read TGCAGTGCTAGCTATGTGGGACAGGGAAATGAAAAACTGTTTTTT.

This clonotype is labeled as medium-sized. An end of the junction differs from the germline gene, which may be a read error. The rearrangement joins TRBV12-3 or TRBV12-4 to TRBJ2-1; D might be TRBD2 (6 bases). The CDR3 contains 11 residues. Here the CDR3 DNA reads TGTGCCAGCCGCCTTGGGACTGAGGAGTTCTTC. Protein product: CASRLGTEEFF.

This clonotype has a handful of counts. CDR3 region: CASGGQASGYGYTF. The CDR3 DNA sequence: TGTGCCAGCGGAGGACAGGCCAGCGGCTATGGCTACACCTTC. The chain joins TRBV7-9 to TRBJ1-2, with 7 positions matching TRBD1. Germline-derived CDR1 and CDR2 are SEHNR and FQNEAQ (reference sequence). V was pared by 8 bases and J by 4 bases, with 10 bases of the junction left unmatched. This CDR3 comprises 14 residues.

This clonotype has at least ten counts. CDR3 DNA: TGTGCCAGCAGTTACGGACGCCCCCCGGGCAATGAGCAGTTCTTC. Translating gives CASSYGRPPGNEQFF. This rearrangement joins TRBV6-6 to TRBJ2-1; D not certain. This CDR3 contains 15 residues. CDR1 MNHNY and CDR2 SVGAGI come from the germline V gene (reference sequence). V lost 2 bases and J 6 bases, leaving 14 bases between the germline ends.

The chain's CDR3 is CSAALGTPLNQPQHF. The CDR3 nucleotides are TGCAGTGCTGCCCTCGGGACACCACTCAATCAGCCCCAGCATTTT. The chain joins TRBV20-1 to TRBJ1-5; D is possibly TRBD1 (6 bases). This CDR3 is built from 15 residues. V shed 5 bases and J shed 3 bases, with 17 bases lying between them. Looked up from germline, CDR1 is DFQATT and CDR2 is SNEGSKA (reference sequence).

This clonotype was recorded once. The V and J genes are TRBV6-6 and TRBJ1-1; no clear D. CDR1 MNHNY and CDR2 SVGAGI come from the germline V gene (reference sequence). This CDR3 is 12 amino acids long. DNA for the CDR3: TGTGTTTTAGGTGGTGGCGGCACTGAAGCTTTCTTT. Translation gives CVLGGGGTEAFF.

This clonotype was counted a few times. The rearrangement uses TRBV6-6 and TRBJ1-5, with D possibly TRBD1 on 6 matching bases. V was trimmed by 11 bases and J by 3 bases, leaving 14 bases between them. This CDR3 is built from 13 residues. CDR1 and CDR2 (germline): MNHNY, SVGAGI (reference sequence). CDR3: CAANPGANQPQHF. CDR3 sequence (DNA): TGTGCCGCGAACCCAGGGGCCAATCAGCCCCAGCATTTT.

The table lists this clonotype with many counts. The chain joins TRBV6-5 to TRBJ1-2; no firm D call. This CDR3 region has 13 residues. Germline V gene data show CDR1 as MNHEY and CDR2 as SVGAGI. Trimming removed 7 bases from V and 5 bases from J, with 14 bases in between. The CDR3: CASTDHPPYGYTF. CDR3 DNA sequence: TGTGCCAGCACTGACCATCCCCCGTATGGCTACACCTTC.

The chain is built from TRBV14 and TRBJ1-1; D unresolved. V was shortened by 1 base and J by 8 bases, with 8 bases between the two germline ends. The CDR3 is made up of 12 amino acids. CDR1 and CDR2 from the germline V gene are SGHDN and FVKESK. This CDR3 is CASSQGSREAFF. The DNA for the CDR3 is TGTGCCAGCAGCCAAGGTTCCAGGGAAGCTTTCTTT.

This clonotype was detected ten times or more. This chain uses TRBV4-3 with TRBJ2-1; 10 bases align to TRBD2. V dropped 4 bases and J dropped 3; count of bases not matched to a gene: 12. This CDR3 is 18 amino acids long. Germline CDR1 is LGHNA and CDR2 is YSLEER. CDR3 nucleotide sequence: TGCGCCAGCAGCCTGGCTAGCGGAGCGGGGGGGCACTACAATGAGCAGTTCTTC. Translating it yields CASSLASGAGGHYNEQFF.

In this sample, this clonotype turned up a few times. Being one base from a much bigger clone, this may be a read error. This chain joins TRBV6-2 or TRBV6-3 and TRBJ1-2; tentatively, D is TRBD1 (6 bases). The CDR3 contains 16 residues. Trimming left V 0 bases short and J 2 bases short, with 13 bases between. Per germline, CDR1 MNHEY and CDR2 SVGEGT. CDR3 protein: CASSYSLDSWNYGYTF. CDR3 bases: TGTGCCAGCAGTTACTCCCTGGACAGCTGGAACTATGGCTACACCTTC.

Many counts were recorded for this clonotype. The chain employs TRBV20-1 and TRBJ2-7; possibly TRBD1 for D (5 bases). In germline, CDR1 is DFQATT, CDR2 SNEGSKA (reference sequence). The CDR3 runs to 13 residues. Trimming shortened V by 5 bases and J by 7 bases, and 18 bases separated the two germline ends. In DNA form, the CDR3 reads TGCAGTGCTCGTTCCCCAGGGTTCTGGGAGCAGTACTTC. Translating gives CSARSPGFWEQYF.

This clonotype was seen repeatedly, ten times or more. The chain carries TRBV27 and TRBJ2-5, with TRBD1 matching over 9 bases. The trim removed 4 bases at V and 5 bases at J, leaving 2 bases unmatched. The CDR3 length is 13 residues. CDR1 and CDR2 from the germline V gene are MNHEY and SMNVEV (reference sequence). Written as DNA, the CDR3 is TGTGCCAGCAGTTGGACAGGGGACGAGACCCAGTACTTC. It is translated as CASSWTGDETQYF.

This clonotype was recorded at least ten times. A much larger clone lies a single base off, so this may be a read error. J is TRBJ1-1 and V is TRBV6-2 or TRBV6-3; D call uncertain. The CDR3 runs 11 residues. Germline V gene sequence: CDR1 MNHEY, CDR2 SVGEGT. The germline V and J ends were trimmed by 2 bases and 6 bases, with 4 bases remaining between them. CDR3 sequence reads: CASSYGAEAFF. CDR3 nucleotides: TGTGCCAGCAGTTACGGCGCTGAAGCTTTCTTT.

V gene TRBV6-1 combines with J gene TRBJ1-5; perhaps TRBD1 as D (5 bases). V shed 2 bases and J shed 5 bases, with 10 bases lying between them. This CDR3 comprises 14 residues. From germline, CDR1 is MNHNS and CDR2 SASEGT. CDR3 nucleotide sequence: TGTGCCAGCAGTGAATATGGGGGGGATCAGCCCCAGCATTTT. This translates into CASSEYGGDQPQHF.

This rearrangement joins TRBV5-1 to TRBJ1-5; D may be TRBD1 (5 bases). Germline-derived CDR1 and CDR2 are SGHRS and YFSETQ. The CDR3 is 14 residues long. V was clipped by 2 bases and J by 3 bases, with 9 bases between them. The CDR3 nucleotides read TGCGCCAGCAGCTTAGGGGAGAACAATCAGCCCCAGCATTTT. This codes for CASSLGENNQPQHF.

The chain recombines TRBV10-3 with TRBJ1-3; D gene unclear. The CDR3 runs 13 residues. Trimming removed 11 bases from V and 0 bases from J, with 11 bases in between. Germline loops: CDR1 ENHRY, CDR2 SYGVKD. Written as DNA, the CDR3 is TGTGCCTCAACCCCTTCCTCTGGAAACACCATATATTTT. It translates to CASTPSSGNTIYF.

In this sample, this clonotype turned up a few times. CDR3 sequence reads: CASSQGGQFNQPQHF. The CDR3, as DNA: TGTGCCAGCAGCCAGGGGGGACAGTTCAATCAGCCCCAGCATTTT. The chain uses TRBV14 and TRBJ1-5; 7 nucleotides match TRBD1. Trimming at V came to 3 bases and at J to 3 bases, leaving 5 bases not matched to a gene. This CDR3 has 15 residues. The germline CDR1 and CDR2 sequences are SGHDN and FVKESK. Full variable domain (rest looked up from reference TRBV14 and TRBJ1-5): EAGVTQFPSHSVIEKGQTVTLRCDPISGHDNLYWYRRVMGKEIKFLLHFVKESKQDESGMPNNRFLAERTGGTYSTLKVQPAELEDSGVYFCASSQGGQFNQPQHFGDGTRLSIL.

The rearrangement joins TRBV12-3 or TRBV12-4 to TRBJ1-1; D is ambiguous. The CDR3 runs to 12 residues. With 6 bases removed from V and 8 bases from J, the gap between germline ends came to 13 bases. The CDR3 DNA is TGTGCCAGCAGGGGAGCACCGGTAGAAGCTTTCTTT. This sequence encodes CASRGAPVEAFF.

CDR3 sequence: CASLNREGTEAFF. The CDR3 DNA reads as TGTGCCAGTCTCAACAGGGAAGGAACTGAAGCTTTCTTT. This chain links TRBV27 with TRBJ1-1, with a possible D match to TRBD1 (6 bases). The CDR3 runs 13 residues. The germline gives CDR1 MNHEY, CDR2 SMNVEV (reference sequence). V was cut by 9 bases and J by 5 bases, with 16 bases left in between.

The chain has TRBV28 and TRBJ1-5; D gene unclear. V lost 3 bases and J 0 bases, leaving 15 bases between the germline ends. The germline V gene encodes CDR1 MDHEN and CDR2 SYDVKM. This CDR3 region has 17 residues. In nucleotides, the CDR3 is TGTGCCAGCAGTTTTCGGCGGGCTGCGTATAGCAATCAGCCCCAGCATTTT. Protein: CASSFRRAAYSNQPQHF.

This clonotype was counted only a few times. The chain couples TRBV12-3 or TRBV12-4 to TRBJ2-7, with TRBD2 identical over 12 bases. V lost 6 bases and J lost 2; bases outside the gene matches: 5. The CDR3 totals 15 residues. In DNA, the CDR3 is TGTGCCAGCAGACGTACTAGCGGGGGGCCCTACGAGCAGTACTTC. This translates into CASRRTSGGPYEQYF.